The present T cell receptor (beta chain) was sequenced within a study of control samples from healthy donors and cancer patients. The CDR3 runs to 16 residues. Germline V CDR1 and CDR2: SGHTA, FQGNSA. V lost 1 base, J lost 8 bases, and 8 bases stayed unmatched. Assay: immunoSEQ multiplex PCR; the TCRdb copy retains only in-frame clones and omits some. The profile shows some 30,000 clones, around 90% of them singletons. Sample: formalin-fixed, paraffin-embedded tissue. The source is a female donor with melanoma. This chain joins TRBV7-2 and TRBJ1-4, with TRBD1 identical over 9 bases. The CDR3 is CASSLVPTGGLEKLFF. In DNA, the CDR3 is TGTGCCAGCAGCTTAGTCCCCACAGGGGGCTTGGAAAAACTGTTTTTT.